This T cell receptor (beta chain) is drawn from a study of T cell responses to AZD1222 COVID-19 vaccine. CDR3 length equals 12 residues. The V and J ends lost 5 bases and 8 bases respectively, with 12 bases between them. The germline CDR1 and CDR2 sequences are MDHEN and SYDVKM. The repertoire was sequenced with immunoSEQ multiplex PCR; TCRdb's copy has only in-frame clones and lacks some. The sample shows approximately 140,000 clones, approximately 90% of them seen only once. This TCR was recovered from an adult in good health. Sample: peripheral blood, taken on day 0 of AZD1222 vaccination. V usage is TRBV28 and J usage is TRBJ1-2, with D unclear. The DNA of the CDR3 is TGTGCCAGCAGTCTCACACAGAGGGGCTACACCTTC. Encoded protein: CASSLTQRGYTF.